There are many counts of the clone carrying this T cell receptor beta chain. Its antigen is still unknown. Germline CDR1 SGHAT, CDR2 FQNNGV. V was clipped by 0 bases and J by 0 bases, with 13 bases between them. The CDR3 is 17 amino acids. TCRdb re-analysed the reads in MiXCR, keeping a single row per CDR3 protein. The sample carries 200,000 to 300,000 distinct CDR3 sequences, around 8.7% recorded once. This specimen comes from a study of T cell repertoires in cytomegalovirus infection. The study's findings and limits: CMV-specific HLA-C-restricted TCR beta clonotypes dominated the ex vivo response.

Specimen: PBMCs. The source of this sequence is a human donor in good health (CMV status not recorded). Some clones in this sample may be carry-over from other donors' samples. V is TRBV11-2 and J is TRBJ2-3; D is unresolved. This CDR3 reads CASSLDAQSLSTDTQYF. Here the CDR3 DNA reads TGTGCCAGCAGCTTAGATGCCCAGTCCTTAAGCACAGATACGCAGTATTTT.